This T cell receptor beta chain was observed in a study of T cells after yellow fever vaccination. Study-wide background: Fractions of low cell number were prepared using SMART-Seq v4 Ultra Low Input.

Findings of the study overall: It was a small share of clonotypes that appeared in both CD4 and CD8 compartments.

V lost 6 bases, J lost 0 bases, and 14 bases lay in between. The CDR3 covers 15 residues. Germline loops: CDR1 MNHEY, CDR2 SVGEGT. 5'RACE template switching produced TCR cDNA carrying a universal primer site and UMIs. TCRdb itself ran the 5' RACE reads through MiXCR, one entry per CDR3 protein. The sample gives about 75,000 distinct CDR3 sequences, more than 5.5% of which show up once; approximately 28% is in the top ten. This clonotype has a count of ten or more. What it binds is not known. Sequenced here: CD8+ T cells sorted from PBMCs, sampled 9 to 10 days after the first yellow fever vaccination. The chain couples TRBV6-2 or TRBV6-3 to TRBJ2-5; no firm D call. The sequence was collected from a man in his late teens or twenties who received the YFV17D yellow fever vaccine. CDR3 sequence: CASSSGQTDQETQYF. The CDR3 region has the DNA TGTGCCAGCAGCTCCGGGCAAACAGACCAAGAGACCCAGTACTTC.